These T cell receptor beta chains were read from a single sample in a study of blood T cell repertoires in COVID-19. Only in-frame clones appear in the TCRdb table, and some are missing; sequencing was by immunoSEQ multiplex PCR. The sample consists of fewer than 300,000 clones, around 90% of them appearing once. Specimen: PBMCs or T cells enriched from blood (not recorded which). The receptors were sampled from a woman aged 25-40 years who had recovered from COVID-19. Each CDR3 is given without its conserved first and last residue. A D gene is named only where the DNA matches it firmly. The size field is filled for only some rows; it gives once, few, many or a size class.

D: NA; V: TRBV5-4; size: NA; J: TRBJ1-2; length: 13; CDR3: ASSLVDLGLYGYT
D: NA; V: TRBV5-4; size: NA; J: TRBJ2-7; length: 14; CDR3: ASSKSSSSQLYEQY
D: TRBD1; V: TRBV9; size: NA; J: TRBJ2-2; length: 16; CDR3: ASSGTKPGQRNTGELF
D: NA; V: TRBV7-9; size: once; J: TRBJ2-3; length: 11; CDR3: ASSGGYTDTQY
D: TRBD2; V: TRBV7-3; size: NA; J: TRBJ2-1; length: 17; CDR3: ASSSHPLKGTSGSDEQF
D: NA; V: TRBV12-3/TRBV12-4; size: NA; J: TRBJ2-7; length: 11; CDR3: ASSLESAYEQY
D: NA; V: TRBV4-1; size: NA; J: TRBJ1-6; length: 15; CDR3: ASSQHSTGGGNSPLH
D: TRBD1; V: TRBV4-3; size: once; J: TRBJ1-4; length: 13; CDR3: ASSRAGTANEKLF
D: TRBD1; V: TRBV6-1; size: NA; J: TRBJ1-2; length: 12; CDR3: ASSEGQGGDGYT
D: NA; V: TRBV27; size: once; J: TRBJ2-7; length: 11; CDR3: ASSYGQSYEQY
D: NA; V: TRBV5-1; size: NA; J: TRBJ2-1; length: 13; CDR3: ASSSRREFYNEQF
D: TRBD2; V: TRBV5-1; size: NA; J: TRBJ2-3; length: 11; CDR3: ASSGGGQDTQY
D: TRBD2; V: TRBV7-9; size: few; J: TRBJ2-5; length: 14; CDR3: ASSRGLAGAGETQY
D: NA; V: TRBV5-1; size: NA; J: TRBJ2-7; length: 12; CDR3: ASSLSSGEYEQY
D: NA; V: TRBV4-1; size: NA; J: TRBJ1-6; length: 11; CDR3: ASSQDRGSTLH
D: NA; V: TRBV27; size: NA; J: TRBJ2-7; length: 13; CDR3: ASSPAGQRYYEQY
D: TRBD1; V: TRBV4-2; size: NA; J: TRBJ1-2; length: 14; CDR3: ASSQVEPTGTYGYT
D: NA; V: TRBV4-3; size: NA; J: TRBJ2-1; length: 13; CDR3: ASSQSPRGYNEQF
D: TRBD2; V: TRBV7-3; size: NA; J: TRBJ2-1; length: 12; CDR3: ASSGLAGGGEQF
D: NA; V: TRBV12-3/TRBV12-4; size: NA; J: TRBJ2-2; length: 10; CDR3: ASSTYTGELF
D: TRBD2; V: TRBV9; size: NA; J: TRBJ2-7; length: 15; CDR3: ASSPSPRLAGDYEQY
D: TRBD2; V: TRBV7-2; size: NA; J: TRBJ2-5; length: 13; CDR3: ASSPGLAGVETQY
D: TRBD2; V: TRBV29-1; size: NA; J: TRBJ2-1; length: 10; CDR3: SVAGAGDIGF
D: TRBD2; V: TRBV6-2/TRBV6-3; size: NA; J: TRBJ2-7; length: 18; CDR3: ASTPVAGSGSSGRRYEQY
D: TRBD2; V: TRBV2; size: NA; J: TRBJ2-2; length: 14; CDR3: ASSRTSGANTGELF
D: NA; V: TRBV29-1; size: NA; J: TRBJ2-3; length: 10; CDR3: SVVQDSYTQY
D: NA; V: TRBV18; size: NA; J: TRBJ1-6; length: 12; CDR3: ASSHRDGDSPLH
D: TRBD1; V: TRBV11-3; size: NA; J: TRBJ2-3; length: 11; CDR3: ASSQGQGDTQY
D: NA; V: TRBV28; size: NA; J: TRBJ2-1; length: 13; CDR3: ASKFMPGVDNEQF
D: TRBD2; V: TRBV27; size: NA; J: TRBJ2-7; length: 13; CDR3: ASSLLGGAGYEQY
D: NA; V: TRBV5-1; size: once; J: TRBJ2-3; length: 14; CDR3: ASSLAVFGGTDTQY
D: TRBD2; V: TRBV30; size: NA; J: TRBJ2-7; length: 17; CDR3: AWDGEEASGRVTAYEQY
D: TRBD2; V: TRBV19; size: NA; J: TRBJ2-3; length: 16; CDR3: ASSIDRSGSARTGTQY
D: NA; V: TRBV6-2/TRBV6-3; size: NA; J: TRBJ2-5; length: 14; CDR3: ASSQNPGGRQETQY
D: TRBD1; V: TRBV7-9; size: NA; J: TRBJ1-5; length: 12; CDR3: ASSTDREGQPQH
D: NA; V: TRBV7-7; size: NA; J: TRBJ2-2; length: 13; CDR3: ASSPGGTYTGELF
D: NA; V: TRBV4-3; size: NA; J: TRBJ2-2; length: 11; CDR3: ASSPGVTGELF
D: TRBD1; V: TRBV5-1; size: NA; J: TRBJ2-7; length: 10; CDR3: ASSRQGYEQY
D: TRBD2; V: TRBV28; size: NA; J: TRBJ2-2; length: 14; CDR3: ASTPGGKTNTGELF
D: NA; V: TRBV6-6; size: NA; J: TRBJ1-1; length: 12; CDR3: ASSFDRMNTEAF
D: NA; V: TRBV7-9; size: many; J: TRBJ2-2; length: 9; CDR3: ASSRTGELF